These 9 T cell receptor beta chains came from one sample sequenced in a study of blood T cell repertoires in COVID-19. Using immunoSEQ multiplex PCR, the repertoire was profiled, and TCRdb retains in-frame clones only, with some absent. The sample consists of fewer than 110,000 clones, over 75% of them appearing once. Sequenced material: peripheral blood. The receptors here all came from a human donor in a cohort sampled during active COVID-19.

The rearrangement links TRBV9 to TRBJ2-3; 12 nucleotides align to TRBD2. Trimming took 3 bases from V and 5 from J; bases not matched to a gene: 7. The CDR3 spans 16 residues. In germline, CDR1 is SGDLS, CDR2 YYNGEE. CDR3 in amino acids: CASSARLAGVEDTQYF. In DNA form, the CDR3 reads TGTGCCAGCAGCGCCAGACTAGCGGGGGTTGAAGATACGCAGTATTTT.

The rearrangement uses TRBV27 and TRBJ2-1, with 7 nucleotides matching TRBD2. Trimming took 3 bases from V and 3 from J; bases not matched to a gene: 8. Germline loops: CDR1 MNHEY, CDR2 SMNVEV (reference sequence). The CDR3 is 16 amino acids. CDR3 coding DNA: TGTGCCAGCAGTTTTTCGACCGGGAGGATCTACAATGAGCAGTTCTTC. Encoded protein: CASSFSTGRIYNEQFF.

The rearrangement uses TRBV19 and TRBJ1-1; 7 bases match TRBD1. This CDR3 contains 12 residues. From germline, CDR1 is LNHDA and CDR2 SQIVND (reference sequence). The V segment lost 3 bases and the J segment 7 bases; nucleotides outside the gene matches: 2. The CDR3 DNA reads as TGTGCCAGTAGTATGGGACAGATTGAAGCTTTCTTT. Its translation is CASSMGQIEAFF. The whole variable domain, filled in from reference TRBV19 and TRBJ1-1, reads DGGITQSPKYLFRKEGQNVTLSCEQNLNHDAMYWYRQDPGQGLRLIYYSQIVNDFQKGDIAEGYSVSREKKESFPLTVTSAQKNPTAFYLCASSMGQIEAFFGQGTRLTVV.

V usage is TRBV2 and J usage is TRBJ2-7; 11 nucleotides agree with TRBD1. The CDR3 runs 14 residues. The germline V gene has CDR1 SNHLY and CDR2 FYNNEI. The V and J ends lost 6 bases and 1 base, in that order; junction bases with no gene match: 2. In DNA form, the CDR3 reads TGTGCCAGCAGCCGGGACAGGGGGTCCTACGAGCAGTACTTC. It yields the protein CASSRDRGSYEQYF.

CDR3 region: CASSPPSEGTTGNTIYF. CDR3 in DNA: TGTGCCAGCAGCCCCCCCAGTGAGGGAACTACTGGAAACACCATATATTTT. This chain joins TRBV3-1 (or the pseudogene TRBV3-2) and TRBJ1-3; D not resolved. This CDR3 has 17 residues. V lost 4 bases to trimming and J lost 2 bases, with 18 bases between them. Germline values: CDR1 LGHDT, CDR2 YNNKEL (reference sequence).

This rearrangement joins TRBV9 to TRBJ2-1; 7 bases agree with TRBD1. Germline V gene lookup returns CDR1 SGDLS and CDR2 YYNGEE. J was trimmed by 0 bases and V by 4 bases; bases with no gene match: 10. There are 17 residues in the CDR3. Written as DNA, the CDR3 is TGTGCCAGCAGCTATGAAGTACAGGGGAGCTCCTACAATGAGCAGTTCTTC. This translates into CASSYEVQGSSYNEQFF.

This chain links TRBV7-9 with TRBJ2-7; 8 bases match TRBD2. There are 15 residues in the CDR3. Germline CDR1 and CDR2: SEHNR and FQNEAQ (reference sequence). The junction had 12 bases not matched to a gene; V was cut back by 5 bases and J by 6 bases. The CDR3 DNA sequence: TGTGCCAGCAGCCCCACCGGGGGACTAGTCCTCGAGCAGTACTTC. It translates to CASSPTGGLVLEQYF.

This rearrangement joins TRBV5-6 to TRBJ2-5; 7 nucleotides line up with TRBD2. Germline V gene data show CDR1 as SGHDT and CDR2 as YYEEEE. V shed 0 bases and J 0 bases; nucleotides not matched to a gene: 8. The CDR3 runs to 17 residues. The DNA of the CDR3 is TGTGCCAGCAGCTTGGTCGGACTAGGACCCTACCAAGAGACCCAGTACTTC. Translation: CASSLVGLGPYQETQYF.

This clone has only one observation. The chain joins TRBV5-4 to TRBJ2-3; 15 positions agree with TRBD2. The CDR3 covers 20 residues. V lost 4 bases to trimming and J lost 0 bases; unmatched junction nucleotides: 12. Germline V CDR1 and CDR2: SGHNT, YYREEE (reference sequence). CDR3 sequence (DNA): TGTGCCAGCAGCCACGGACTAGCGGGGGGGTTACCCCCTAGCACAGATACGCAGTATTTT. Translating it yields CASSHGLAGGLPPSTDTQYF.